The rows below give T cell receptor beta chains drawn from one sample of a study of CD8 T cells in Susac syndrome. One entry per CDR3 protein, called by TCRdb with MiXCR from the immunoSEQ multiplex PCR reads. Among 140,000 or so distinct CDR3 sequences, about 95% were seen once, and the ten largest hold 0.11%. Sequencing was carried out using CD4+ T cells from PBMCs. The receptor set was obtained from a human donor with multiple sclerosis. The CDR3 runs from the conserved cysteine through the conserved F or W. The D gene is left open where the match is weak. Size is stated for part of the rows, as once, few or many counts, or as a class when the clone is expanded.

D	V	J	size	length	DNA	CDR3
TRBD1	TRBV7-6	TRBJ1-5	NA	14	TGTGCCAGCAGCACGGGACAGGGCGGACAGCCCCAGCATTTT	CASSTGQGGQPQHF
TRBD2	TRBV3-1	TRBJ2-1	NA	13	TGTGCCAGCAGCCAAAAACGCCTTGGACTAGTGTTCTTC	CASSQKRLGLVFF
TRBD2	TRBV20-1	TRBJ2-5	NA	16	TGCAGTGCTAGAGATTTGAGACTAGCGGCACAAGAGACCCAGTACTTC	CSARDLRLAAQETQYF
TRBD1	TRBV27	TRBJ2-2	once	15	TGTGCCACCCGGGACAGTCAAATGAACACCGGGGAGCTGTTTTTT	CATRDSQMNTGELFF
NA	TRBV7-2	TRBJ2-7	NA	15	TGTGCCAGCAGGAACTCCGGGACGTTATCCTACGAGCAGTACTTC	CASRNSGTLSYEQYF
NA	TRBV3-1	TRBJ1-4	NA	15	TGTGCCAGCAGCCAAAGACGGACCACTGATGAAAAACTGTTTTTT	CASSQRRTTDEKLFF
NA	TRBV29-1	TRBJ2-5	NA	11	TGCAGCGTAGCCCTTTCCGGGACCCAGTACTTC	CSVALSGTQYF
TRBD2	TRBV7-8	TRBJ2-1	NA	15	TGTGCCAGCAGCTCGCAGACTAGCGGAGAGAATGAGCAGTTCTTC	CASSSQTSGENEQFF
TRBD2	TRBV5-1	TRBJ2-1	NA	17	TGCGCCAGCAGCTTGGGGCTAGCGGGGGGACCGCACATTGAGCAGTTCTTC	CASSLGLAGGPHIEQFF
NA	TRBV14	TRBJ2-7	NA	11	TGTGCCAGCAGCGTTGGTCCCGAGCAGTACTTC	CASSVGPEQYF
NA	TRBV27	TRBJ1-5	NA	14	TGTGCCAGCAGTTTAGCAGGGTATCGACAGCCCCAGCATTTT	CASSLAGYRQPQHF
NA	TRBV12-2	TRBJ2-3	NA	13	TGTGCAAGTCGCCTGTCAATCACAGATACGCAGTATTTT	CASRLSITDTQYF
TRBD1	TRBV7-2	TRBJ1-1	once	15	TGTGCCAGCAGCTTCCTACAGGGGGGGAACACTGAAGCTTTCTTT	CASSFLQGGNTEAFF
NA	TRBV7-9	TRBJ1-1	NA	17	TGTGCCAGCAGCTTACGGTCGGGCTCAAATCGTGGCACTGAAGCTTTCTTT	CASSLRSGSNRGTEAFF
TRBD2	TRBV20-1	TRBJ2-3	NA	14	TGCAGTGCTTGGCATAGCGGGAGAACAGATACGCAGTATTTT	CSAWHSGRTDTQYF
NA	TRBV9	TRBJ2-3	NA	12	TGTGCCAGCAGCCCCACCGGGGATACGCAGTATTTT	CASSPTGDTQYF
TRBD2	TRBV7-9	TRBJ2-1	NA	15	TGTGCCAGCAGCCCCAGACTAGCGGGGAACAATGAGCAGTTCTTC	CASSPRLAGNNEQFF
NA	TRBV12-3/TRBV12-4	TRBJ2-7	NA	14	TGTGCCAGCAGCCGGACCCAGAGGGCCTACGAGCAGTACTTC	CASSRTQRAYEQYF
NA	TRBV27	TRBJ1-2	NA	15	TGTGCCAGCAGTTTTAATACCGACATTAGTTATGGCTACACCTTC	CASSFNTDISYGYTF